These T cell receptor beta chains were read from a single sample in a study of cytomegalovirus exposure and HLA in healthy donors. TCRdb keeps only in-frame clones here, not all; method: immunoSEQ multiplex PCR. The data hold 100,000 to 150,000 clones, with about 81% observed a single time. The sequencing sample was made of PBMCs. Receptors were obtained from a young woman in good health and CMV-seronegative. The CDR3 runs from the conserved cysteine through the conserved F or W. Each record gives: J gene, V gene, CDR3 length, clone size, D gene, CDR3 DNA, CDR3 protein. A D gene is named only where the DNA matches it firmly. Size is omitted from some rows. Given values are once, few, many or a class for expanded clones.

TRBJ2-7 TRBV6-1 13 few TRBD1 TGTGCCAGCCGGAGAGGGACAGACTACGAGCAGTACTTC CASRRGTDYEQYF
TRBJ2-5 TRBV7-7 15 NA NA TGTGCTAGCAGCTTAGCTGGCGGTTTCCCAGAGACCCAGTACTTC CASSLAGGFPETQYF
TRBJ1-3 TRBV18 15 NA NA TGTGCCAGCTCACCACGAGAAGGACTTGGAAACACCATATATTTT CASSPREGLGNTIYF
TRBJ2-5 TRBV9 16 NA TRBD2 TGTGCCAGCAGCGCCCTAGCGGGGTGGCGCCAAGAGACCCAGTACTTC CASSALAGWRQETQYF
TRBJ2-7 TRBV5-6 12 few NA TGTGCCAGCAGCCGACAGAACTACGAGCAGTACTTC CASSRQNYEQYF
TRBJ2-2 TRBV18 15 once NA TGTGCCAGCTCACCCGACAGAGTCGCCACCGGGGAGCTGTTTTTT CASSPDRVATGELFF
TRBJ2-7 TRBV28 11 NA NA TGTGCCAGCCACAATACCTACGAGCAGTACTTC CASHNTYEQYF
TRBJ2-2 TRBV11-3 15 NA NA TGTGCCAGCAGCTCCGGGACTCAGAACACCGGGGAGCTGTTTTTT CASSSGTQNTGELFF
TRBJ1-2 TRBV5-6 12 NA NA TGTGCCAGCAGCTTGACGGGAGGTGGCTACACCTTC CASSLTGGGYTF
TRBJ2-2 TRBV4-3 15 few TRBD1 TGCGCCAGCAGCGTGACAGGGGGTAACACCGGGGAGCTGTTTTTT CASSVTGGNTGELFF
TRBJ2-3 TRBV7-9 15 few NA TGTGCCAGCAGAGACTGGGACTCCAGCCCAGATACGCAGTATTTT CASRDWDSSPDTQYF
TRBJ2-7 TRBV11-2 14 few NA TGTGCCAGCAGCTTCGGGGTTAGCTCCTACGAGCAGTACTTC CASSFGVSSYEQYF
TRBJ2-1 TRBV5-1 15 NA NA TGCGCCAGCAGCCGCACGGACAGGGAGGGCAATGAGCAGTTCTTC CASSRTDREGNEQFF
TRBJ2-7 TRBV9 14 NA NA TGTGCCAGCAGCCTAGCGCAGGGAACCTACGAGCAGTACTTC CASSLAQGTYEQYF
TRBJ1-2 TRBV20-1 11 few TRBD1 TGCAGTGCGACAGGGGGCTATGGCTACACCTTC CSATGGYGYTF
TRBJ2-2 TRBV7-3 18 NA TRBD1 TGTGCCAGCAGCTCGCACGGACAGGGGGCAGCCAACACCGGGGAGCTGTTTTTT CASSSHGQGAANTGELFF
TRBJ2-7 TRBV2 16 NA NA TGTGCCAGCAGATCCTATCCGGGACAATCCCCCTACGAGCAGTACTTC CASRSYPGQSPYEQYF
TRBJ1-1 TRBV14 17 NA TRBD1 TGTGCCAGCAGCCTTACAGGGGGAAGGCACATGAACACTGAAGCTTTCTTT CASSLTGGRHMNTEAFF
TRBJ1-1 TRBV6-1 15 NA NA TGTGCCAGCAGTGCTGTACAGGGACCGAACACTGAAGCTTTCTTT CASSAVQGPNTEAFF
TRBJ2-5 TRBV5-6 13 NA TRBD1 TGTGCCAGCAGCCGACAGGGGGCTGAGACCCAGTACTTC CASSRQGAETQYF
TRBJ1-2 TRBV2 14 NA NA TGTGCCAGCAGCTCGACAGTCTCTAACTATGGCTACACCTTC CASSSTVSNYGYTF
TRBJ1-2 TRBV7-9 14 NA NA TGTGCCAGCAGCCCAGACACCCTTTCTATCGGCTACACCTTC CASSPDTLSIGYTF
TRBJ1-1 TRBV6-5 13 NA NA TGTGCCAGCAGAGAACAGCTCAACACTGAAGCTTTCTTT CASREQLNTEAFF
TRBJ2-7 TRBV18 15 NA TRBD1 TGTGCCAGCTCATCACCGGGACAGGGGGCCTACGAGCAGTACTTC CASSSPGQGAYEQYF
TRBJ2-7 TRBV7-9 12 once TRBD1 TGTGCCGTACAGACAGGGACCTACGAGCAGTACTTC CAVQTGTYEQYF
TRBJ2-7 TRBV6-6 16 NA NA TGTGCCAGCAGTTACTCGGGTAGTCAGGAAACCTGGGAGCAGTACTTC CASSYSGSQETWEQYF
TRBJ1-1 TRBV29-1 13 NA NA TGCAGCGGCTCGCTTGGGGCGGGAACTGAAGCTTTCTTT CSGSLGAGTEAFF
TRBJ2-1 TRBV7-9 14 NA TRBD2 TGTGCCAGCAGCCCAGGGCGACTAGCTCATGAGCAGTTCTTC CASSPGRLAHEQFF
TRBJ2-7 TRBV7-6 15 NA NA TGTGCCAGCAGCTTAGCGGGGCAGGGTCGATACGAGCAGTACTTC CASSLAGQGRYEQYF
TRBJ1-5 TRBV2 13 few NA TGTGCCAGCAGTGAGTTCCCCGGGCAGCCCCAGCATTTT CASSEFPGQPQHF